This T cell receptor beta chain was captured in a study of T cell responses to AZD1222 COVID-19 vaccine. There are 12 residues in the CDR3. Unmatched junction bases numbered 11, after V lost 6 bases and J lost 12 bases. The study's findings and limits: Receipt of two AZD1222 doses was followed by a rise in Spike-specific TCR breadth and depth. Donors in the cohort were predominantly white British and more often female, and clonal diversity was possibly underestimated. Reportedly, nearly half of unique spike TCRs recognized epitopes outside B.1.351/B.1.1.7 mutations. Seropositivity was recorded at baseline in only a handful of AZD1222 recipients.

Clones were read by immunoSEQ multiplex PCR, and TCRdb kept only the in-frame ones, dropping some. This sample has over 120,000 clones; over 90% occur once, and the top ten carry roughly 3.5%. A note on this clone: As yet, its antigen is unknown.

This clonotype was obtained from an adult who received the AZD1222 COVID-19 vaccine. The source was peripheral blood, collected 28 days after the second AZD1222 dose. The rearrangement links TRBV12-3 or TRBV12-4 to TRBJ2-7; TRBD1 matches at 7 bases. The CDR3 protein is CASSSSPGQLYF. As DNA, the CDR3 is TGTGCCAGCAGCTCTTCCCCGGGACAGTTGTACTTC.